This record covers a single TCR beta chain. The data derive from a study of blood T cell repertoires in COVID-19. Across the study: COVID-19 samples, acute and convalescent, were from the United States, Italy and Spain. T cells, B-cell-depleted T cells, or PBMCs supplied cDNA or gDNA.

The CDR3 runs 14 residues. Trimming removed 5 bases from V and 1 base from J, with 10 bases in between. Germline lookup yields CDR1 SNHLY and CDR2 FYNNEI. Seattle enrolled patients during active infection and tracked them longitudinally. Authors' methods: Reference gene primer amplification gave estimated nucleated cell counts. Some clones are missing from TCRdb's copy, which holds only in-frame ones; the method was immunoSEQ multiplex PCR. V, J and clone size reflect that table, while D and trimming were determined from the DNA. The table has approximately 59,000 clones, around four fifths seen once.

Sequencing used peripheral blood. The origin of this receptor is a man aged 55 to 70 with COVID-19, enrolled during active disease. The chain joins TRBV2 to TRBJ2-3, with D possibly matching TRBD2 (5 bases). This chain's CDR3 is CASSLGRGTDTQYF. The CDR3 DNA reads TGTGCCAGCAGTTTAGGGCGGGGCACAGATACGCAGTATTTT.